These 26 T cell receptor beta chains share one sample of origin, sequenced in a study of cytomegalovirus exposure and HLA in healthy donors. Use of 60 Vbeta and 13 Jbeta primers characterized the PCR. Only in-frame clones appear in the TCRdb table, and some are missing; sequencing was by immunoSEQ multiplex PCR. The sample shows approximately 190,000 clones, 75% to 90% of them seen only once. Source material: PBMCs. The receptors come from a woman under 30 in good health and CMV-seronegative.

The rearrangement joins TRBV6-1 to TRBJ2-7; tentatively, D is TRBD2 (5 bases). Germline V gives CDR1 MNHNS, CDR2 SASEGT. The CDR3 spans 13 residues. V was clipped by 5 bases and J by 3 bases, with 11 bases between them. This chain's CDR3 is CASSPGTGYEQYF. CDR3 nucleotides: TGTGCCAGCAGTCCGGGAACGGGCTACGAGCAGTACTTC.

The CDR3 sequence is CASRPGGLHGYTF. CDR3 bases: TGTGCCAGCAGGCCGGGGGGACTTCATGGCTACACCTTC. The gene calls are TRBV2 and TRBJ1-2; weak D call: TRBD1 (5 bases). CDR1 SNHLY and CDR2 FYNNEI come from the germline V gene. The CDR3 is 13 amino acids. Trimming took off 6 bases at V and 6 bases at J, with 14 bases between the two ends.

V usage is TRBV6-5 and J usage is TRBJ2-7, with TRBD1 matching over 7 bases. This CDR3 has 13 amino acids. The V segment lost 7 bases and the J segment 3 bases; nucleotides outside the gene matches: 6. Germline values: CDR1 MNHEY, CDR2 SVGAGI. The CDR3 here is CASTRDRDYEQYF. The DNA of the CDR3 is TGTGCCAGCACCCGCGACAGGGACTACGAGCAGTACTTC.

This chain connects TRBV28 to TRBJ1-3, with D tentatively TRBD1 (5 bases). Germline lookup yields CDR1 MDHEN and CDR2 SYDVKM. Trimming shortened V by 5 bases and J by 4 bases, and 12 bases separated the two germline ends. CDR3 size: 14 residues. CDR3 in amino acids: CASSARTFGNTIYF. The CDR3 coding sequence is TGTGCCAGCAGTGCTCGGACATTCGGAAACACCATATATTTT.

This chain uses TRBV28 with TRBJ1-4; D not certain. Trimming took 3 bases from V and 7 from J, leaving 12 bases between them. This CDR3 spans 14 amino acids. Germline V lookup: CDR1 MDHEN, CDR2 SYDVKM. The CDR3 DNA reads TGTGCCAGCAGTTTCAAAGGGCGGGGTGAAAAACTGTTTTTT. This codes for CASSFKGRGEKLFF.

This chain links TRBV25-1 with TRBJ2-5; 8 nucleotides match TRBD2. The DNA end lines up better with TRBJ2-7; the J call may be wrong. The length of the CDR3 is 15 residues. Germline CDR1 is MGHDK and CDR2 is SYGVNS. The CDR3 nucleotides read TGTGCCAGCAGTGACCCAGGGACTAGTTTATACGAGCAGTACTTC. It codes for CASSDPGTSLYEQYF.

The gene calls are TRBV7-8 and TRBJ2-7; D may be TRBD2 (6 bases). Trimming pared 5 bases from V and 7 bases from J, leaving 15 bases between. The CDR3 has 13 residues. Germline CDR1 and CDR2: SGHVS and FQNEAQ. The CDR3 spells CASSPFGRGEQYF. CDR3 nucleotides: TGTGCCAGCAGCCCTTTCGGGAGAGGGGAGCAGTACTTC.

This chain uses TRBV6-5 with TRBJ2-5; a weak D match, TRBD2 (7 bases). This CDR3 spans 15 amino acids. V was trimmed by 7 bases and J by 4 bases, leaving 19 bases between them. Germline V gives CDR1 MNHEY, CDR2 SVGAGI. CDR3 amino acids: CASNWGGREGETQYF. DNA for the CDR3: TGTGCCAGCAACTGGGGGGGGCGCGAGGGAGAGACCCAGTACTTC.

The chain couples TRBV7-9 to TRBJ1-2; a possible D gene is TRBD1 (5 bases). Trimming pared 1 base from V and 4 bases from J, leaving 16 bases between. The CDR3 is 16 amino acids. Looked up from germline, CDR1 is SEHNR and CDR2 is FQNEAQ (reference sequence). This CDR3 is CASSLDPGREPYGYTF. The DNA of the CDR3 is TGTGCCAGCAGCTTAGATCCAGGGCGCGAACCCTATGGCTACACCTTC.

This clone was detected only once. The chain is built from TRBV18 and TRBJ1-5; TRBD1 matches 7 bases. This CDR3 has 16 amino acids. V trimming: 2 bases; J trimming: 0 bases; junction bases outside the gene matches: 4. CDR1 is KGHSH, CDR2 LQKENI, per germline. CDR3 region: CASSPGTDYSNQPQHF. Written as DNA, the CDR3 is TGTGCCAGCTCACCAGGGACAGATTATAGCAATCAGCCCCAGCATTTT.

The chain carries TRBV28 and TRBJ2-1, with 7 bases fitting TRBD1. V trimming: 5 bases; J trimming: 4 bases; junction bases outside the gene matches: 5. The CDR3 runs 14 residues. Germline loops: CDR1 MDHEN, CDR2 SYDVKM. The CDR3 region has the DNA TGTGCCAGCAGTCTTCAACAGGGGTACAATGAGCAGTTCTTC. This sequence encodes CASSLQQGYNEQFF.

This chain connects TRBV5-6 to TRBJ2-7, with D uncertain. Looked up from germline, CDR1 is SGHDT and CDR2 is YYEEEE. CDR3 length equals 13 residues. V lost 3 bases and J lost 3, with 10 bases in between. The CDR3 DNA follows: TGTGCCAGCAGCTCTCTAAGAAACTACGAGCAGTACTTC. Its translation: CASSSLRNYEQYF.

V gene TRBV5-1 combines with J gene TRBJ2-3; TRBD2 agrees at 8 bases. Germline CDR1 SGHRS, CDR2 YFSETQ. The CDR3 contains 16 residues. V was pared by 0 bases and J by 3 bases, with 6 bases of the junction left unmatched. The CDR3 bases are TGCGCCAGCAGCTTGGCTCCGGGAGGGCCGACAGATACGCAGTATTTT. This sequence encodes CASSLAPGGPTDTQYF.

The chain joins TRBV10-3 to TRBJ1-5, with D maybe TRBD1 (5 bases). Trimming left V 5 bases short and J 0 bases short, with 11 bases between. The V gene's germline CDR1 is ENHRY and CDR2 SYGVKD. The length of the CDR3 is 15 residues. The CDR3 reads CAISKDNYSNQPQHF. Here the CDR3 DNA reads TGTGCCATCAGTAAGGACAACTATAGCAATCAGCCCCAGCATTTT.

The J gene is TRBJ1-5, the V gene TRBV19; possible D gene TRBD1, 6 bases. Germline V gene data show CDR1 as LNHDA and CDR2 as SQIVND (reference sequence). The CDR3 has 13 amino acids. V was shortened by 5 bases and J by 5 bases, with 10 bases between the two germline ends. CDR3 sequence (DNA): TGTGCCAGTAGTCAGGGGATCGATCAGCCCCAGCATTTT. Encoded protein: CASSQGIDQPQHF.

J is TRBJ2-1 and V is TRBV28; 7 bases line up with TRBD1. The J segment lost 4 bases and the V segment lost 3 bases, leaving 15 bases of the junction unmatched. Looked up from germline, CDR1 is MDHEN and CDR2 is SYDVKM. The CDR3 totals 18 residues. DNA of the CDR3: TGTGCCAGCAGTTTCCCTGGTACGGGGACAGATCTATACAATGAGCAGTTCTTC. Translated: CASSFPGTGTDLYNEQFF.

This chain connects TRBV6-6 to TRBJ1-1, with D unresolved. Germline lookup yields CDR1 MNHNY and CDR2 SVGAGI (reference sequence). The CDR3 is 12 residues long. The ends were cut back, 2 bases at V and 4 bases at J, with 5 bases in the middle. CDR3 protein: CASSYKATEAFF. CDR3 coding DNA: TGTGCCAGCAGTTACAAAGCCACTGAAGCTTTCTTT.

The chain joins TRBV30 to TRBJ2-1; 9 bases line up with TRBD2. With V trimmed by 2 bases and J by 4 bases, 6 bases remained unmatched. The CDR3 is 15 amino acids. From germline, CDR1 is GTSNPN and CDR2 SVGIG (reference sequence). The CDR3 DNA sequence: TGTGCCTGGAGTAGGTCTAGCGGGATTTACAATGAGCAGTTCTTC. Translated: CAWSRSSGIYNEQFF.

V and J are TRBV7-2 and TRBJ1-5, with D maybe TRBD1 (5 bases). Trimming shortened V by 3 bases and J by 6 bases, and 9 bases separated the two germline ends. CDR3 length: 13 amino acids. Looked up from germline, CDR1 is SGHTA and CDR2 is FQGNSA. The CDR3 coding sequence is TGTGCCAGCAGCTTCGGGGGGGTTCAGCCCCAGCATTTT. As protein: CASSFGGVQPQHF.

The CDR3 nucleotides are TGTGCCAGCAGTTTGGTGGGGAGCTCCTACGAGCAGTACTTC. This gives the protein CASSLVGSSYEQYF. The chain links TRBV27 to TRBJ2-5, with TRBD2 as a possible D gene (5 bases). Judging by the DNA end, TRBJ2-7 fits better; the J call may be wrong. Germline CDR1 is MNHEY and CDR2 is SMNVEV (reference sequence). This CDR3 comprises 14 residues.

V is TRBV6-5 and J is TRBJ2-3; D unclear. The germline CDR1 and CDR2 sequences are MNHEY and SVGAGI. This CDR3 spans 14 amino acids. The germline V and J ends were trimmed by 5 bases and 8 bases, with 17 bases remaining between them. Written as DNA, the CDR3 is TGTGCCAGCAGTCCCTCGGGTCCGGTGGGTACGCAGTATTTT. Its protein product is CASSPSGPVGTQYF.

The chain combines TRBV5-1 with TRBJ2-5, with TRBD1 identical over 7 bases. Losses at the gene ends were 2 bases for V and 0 bases for J; bases not matched to a gene: 1. The germline CDR1 and CDR2 sequences are SGHRS and YFSETQ. CDR3 length: 14 residues. The CDR3 nucleotides are TGCGCCAGCAGCTTTAGGGGGCACCAAGAGACCCAGTACTTC. Protein sequence: CASSFRGHQETQYF.

The rearrangement joins TRBV18 to TRBJ1-3, with 7 bases identical to TRBD1. The V gene's germline CDR1 is KGHSH and CDR2 LQKENI. V dropped 3 bases and J dropped 0; count of bases not matched to a gene: 5. The CDR3 runs to 16 residues. The CDR3 sequence: CASSPSGTVSGNTIYF. Here the CDR3 DNA reads TGTGCCAGCTCACCGTCCGGGACAGTCTCTGGAAACACCATATATTTT.

V usage is TRBV9 and J usage is TRBJ1-1; D gene unclear. The CDR3 spans 13 residues. Trimming pared 0 bases from V and 6 bases from J, leaving 9 bases between. The germline CDR1 and CDR2 sequences are SGDLS and YYNGEE. The CDR3 protein is CASSVEGGAEAFF. The CDR3 region has the DNA TGTGCCAGCAGCGTAGAGGGAGGCGCTGAAGCTTTCTTT.

The rearrangement joins TRBV7-2 to TRBJ1-2; D gene ambiguous. Germline lookup yields CDR1 SGHTA and CDR2 FQGNSA. Between the trimmed V and J ends, which lost 1 base and 4 bases, there was a span of 7 bases. The CDR3 runs to 13 residues. CDR3 loop: CASSLGAVYGYTF. CDR3 bases: TGTGCCAGCAGCTTAGGGGCAGTCTATGGCTACACCTTC.

The chain employs TRBV19 and TRBJ1-5, with D uncertain. Germline-derived CDR1 and CDR2 are LNHDA and SQIVND (reference sequence). CDR3 length: 18 residues. V gave up 7 bases and J gave up 0 bases, with 22 bases separating them. The CDR3 coding sequence is TGTGCCAGTACTGTGTCGGGGAAGTCGGGATCTAGCAATCAGCCCCAGCATTTT. It codes for CASTVSGKSGSSNQPQHF.